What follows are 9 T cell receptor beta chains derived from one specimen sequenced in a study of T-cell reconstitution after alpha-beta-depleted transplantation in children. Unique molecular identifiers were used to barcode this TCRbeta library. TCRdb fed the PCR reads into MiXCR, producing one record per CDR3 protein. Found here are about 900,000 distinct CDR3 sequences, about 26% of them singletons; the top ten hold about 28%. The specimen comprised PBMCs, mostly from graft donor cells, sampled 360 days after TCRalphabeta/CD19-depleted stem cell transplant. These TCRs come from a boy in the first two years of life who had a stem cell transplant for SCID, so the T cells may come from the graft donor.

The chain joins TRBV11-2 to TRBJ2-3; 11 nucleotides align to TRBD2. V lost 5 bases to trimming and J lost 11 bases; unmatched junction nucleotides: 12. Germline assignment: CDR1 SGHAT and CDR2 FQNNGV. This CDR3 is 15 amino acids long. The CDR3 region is CASSKPGLAASGQYF. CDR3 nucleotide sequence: TGTGCCAGCAGCAAACCGGGACTAGCGGCCTCAGGGCAGTATTTT.

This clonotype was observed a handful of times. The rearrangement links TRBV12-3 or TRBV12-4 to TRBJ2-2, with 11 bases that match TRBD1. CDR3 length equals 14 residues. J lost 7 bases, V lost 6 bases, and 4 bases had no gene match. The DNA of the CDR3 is TGTGCCAGCAGCCGGACAGGGGGCGGCGGGGAGCTGTTTTTT. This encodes CASSRTGGGGELFF.

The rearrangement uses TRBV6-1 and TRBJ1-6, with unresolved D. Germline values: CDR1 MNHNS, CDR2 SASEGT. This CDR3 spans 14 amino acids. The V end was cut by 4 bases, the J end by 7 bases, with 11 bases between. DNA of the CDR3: TGTGCCAGCAGTGTGGAGTGGGTCAATTCACCCCTCCACTTT. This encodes CASSVEWVNSPLHF.

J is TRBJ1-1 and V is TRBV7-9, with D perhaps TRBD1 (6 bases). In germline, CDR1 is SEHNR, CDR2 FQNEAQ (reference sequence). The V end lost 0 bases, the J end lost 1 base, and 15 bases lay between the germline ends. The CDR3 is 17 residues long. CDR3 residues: CASSLALVQGQNTEAFF. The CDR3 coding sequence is TGTGCCAGCAGCTTAGCCCTAGTGCAGGGGCAGAACACTGAAGCTTTCTTT.

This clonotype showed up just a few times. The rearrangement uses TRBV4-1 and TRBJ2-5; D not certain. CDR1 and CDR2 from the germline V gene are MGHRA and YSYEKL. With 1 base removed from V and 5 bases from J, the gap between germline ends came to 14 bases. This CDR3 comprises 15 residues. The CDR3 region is CASSQGKGKVETQYF. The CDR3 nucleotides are TGCGCCAGCAGCCAAGGAAAGGGCAAAGTGGAGACCCAGTACTTC.

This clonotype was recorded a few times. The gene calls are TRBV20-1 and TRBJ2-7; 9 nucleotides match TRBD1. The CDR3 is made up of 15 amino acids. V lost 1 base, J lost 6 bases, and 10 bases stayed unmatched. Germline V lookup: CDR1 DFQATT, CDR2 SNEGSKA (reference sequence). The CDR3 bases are TGCAGTGCTAGAGTCCGGGACAGGGTCTATGGCGAGCAGTACTTC. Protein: CSARVRDRVYGEQYF.

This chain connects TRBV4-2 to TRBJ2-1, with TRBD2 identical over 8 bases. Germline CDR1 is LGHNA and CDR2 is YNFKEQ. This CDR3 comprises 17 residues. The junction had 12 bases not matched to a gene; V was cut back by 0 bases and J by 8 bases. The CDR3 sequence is CASSQDAVAGTTDEQFF. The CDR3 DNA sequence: TGTGCCAGCAGCCAAGACGCGGTAGCGGGGACGACGGATGAGCAGTTCTTC.

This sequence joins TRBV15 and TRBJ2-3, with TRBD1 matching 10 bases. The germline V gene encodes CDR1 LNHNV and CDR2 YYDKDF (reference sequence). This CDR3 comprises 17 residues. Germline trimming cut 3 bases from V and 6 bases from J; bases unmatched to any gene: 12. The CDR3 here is CATSSYLLRDRGDTQYF. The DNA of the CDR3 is TGTGCCACCAGCAGTTATTTGTTGAGGGACAGGGGTGATACGCAGTATTTT.

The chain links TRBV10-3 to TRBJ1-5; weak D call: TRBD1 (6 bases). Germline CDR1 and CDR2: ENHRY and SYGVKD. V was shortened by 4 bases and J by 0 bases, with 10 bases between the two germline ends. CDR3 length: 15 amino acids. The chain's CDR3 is CAISGTDYSNQPQHF. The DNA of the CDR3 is TGTGCCATCAGTGGGACAGACTATAGCAATCAGCCCCAGCATTTT.